The clone carrying this TCR beta chain turned up a few times. The antigen remains unidentified. The trim removed 0 bases at V and 10 bases at J, leaving 10 bases unmatched. Germline assignment: CDR1 SGHRS and CDR2 YFSETQ. The CDR3 runs 16 residues. These data come from a study of cytomegalovirus exposure and HLA in healthy donors. Study details: An early release of data contained some 80 million unique TCRs, which came from HLA-typed donors.

The PCR was carried out with 60 Vbeta primers and 13 Jbeta primers. Assay: immunoSEQ multiplex PCR; the TCRdb copy retains only in-frame clones and omits some. Of around 190,000 clones listed, approximately 86% are singletons. Study-level findings and limits: Exclusion applied to some V segments, including TRBV6-2 and TRBV6-3, as they were indistinguishable. In vitro confirmation showed a few CMV-associated chains to be CMV antigen specific. HLA alleles were associated with 16,951 TCR beta sequences in a later analysis at 0.05 false discovery rate.

The TCR was taken from a woman younger than 35 in good health and CMV-seronegative. Sequencing was done on a sample of PBMCs. V gene TRBV5-1 combines with J gene TRBJ2-1; 10 bases line up with TRBD2. CDR3 loop: CASSLASSGGTREQFF. In DNA form, the CDR3 reads TGCGCCAGCAGCTTGGCCAGTAGCGGGGGGACTAGGGAGCAGTTCTTC.